This T cell receptor beta chain is from a study of control samples from healthy donors and cancer patients. The CDR3 has 14 residues. Germline V gives CDR1 MNHEY, CDR2 SVGAGI. V dropped 7 bases and J dropped 1 base, with 13 bases sitting between them. Clones were read by immunoSEQ multiplex PCR, and TCRdb kept only the in-frame ones, dropping some. The data contain some 79,000 clones, about 88% of them singletons. Sequencing input: blood. The receptor was derived from a woman aged 45-60 years in good health. The chain combines TRBV6-5 with TRBJ1-1, with D tentatively TRBD1 (5 bases). The CDR3 here is CASTAPGRNTEAFF. The CDR3 DNA reads TGTGCCAGCACTGCGCCAGGGAGGAACACTGAAGCTTTCTTT.